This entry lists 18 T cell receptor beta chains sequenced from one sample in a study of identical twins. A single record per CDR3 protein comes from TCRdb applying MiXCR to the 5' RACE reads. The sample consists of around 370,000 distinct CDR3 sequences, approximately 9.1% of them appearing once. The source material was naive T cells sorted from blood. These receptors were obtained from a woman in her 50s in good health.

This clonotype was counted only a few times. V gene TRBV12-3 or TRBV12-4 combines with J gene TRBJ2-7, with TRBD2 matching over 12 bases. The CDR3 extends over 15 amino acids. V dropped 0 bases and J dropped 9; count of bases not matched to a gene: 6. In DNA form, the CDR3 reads TGTGCCAGCAGTTTAGCACCCGCACTAGCGGGGGGGCAGTACTTC. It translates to CASSLAPALAGGQYF.

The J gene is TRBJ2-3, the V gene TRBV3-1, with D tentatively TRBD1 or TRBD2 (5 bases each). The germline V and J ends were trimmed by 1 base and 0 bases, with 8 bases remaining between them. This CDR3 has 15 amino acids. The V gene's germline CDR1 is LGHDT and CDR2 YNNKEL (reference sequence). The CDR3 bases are TGTGCCAGCAGCCAAGTTGGGGGAAGCACAGATACGCAGTATTTT. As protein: CASSQVGGSTDTQYF.

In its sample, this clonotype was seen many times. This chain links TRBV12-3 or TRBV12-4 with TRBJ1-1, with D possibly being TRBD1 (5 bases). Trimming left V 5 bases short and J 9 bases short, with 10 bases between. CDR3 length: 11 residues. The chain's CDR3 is CASSEGLKAFF. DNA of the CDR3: TGTGCCAGCAGTGAGGGGTTGAAAGCTTTCTTT.

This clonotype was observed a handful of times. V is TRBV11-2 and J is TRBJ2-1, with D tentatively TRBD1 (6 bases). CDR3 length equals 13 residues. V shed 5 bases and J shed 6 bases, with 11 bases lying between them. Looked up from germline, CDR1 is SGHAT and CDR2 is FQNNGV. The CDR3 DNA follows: TGTGCCAGCAGCCGGGACACGGGCAATGAGCAGTTCTTC. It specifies CASSRDTGNEQFF.

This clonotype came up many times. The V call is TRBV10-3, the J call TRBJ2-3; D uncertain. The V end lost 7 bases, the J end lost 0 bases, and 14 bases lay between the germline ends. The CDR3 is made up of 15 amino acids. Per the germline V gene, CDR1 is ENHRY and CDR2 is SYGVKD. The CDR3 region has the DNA TGTGCCATCACCCCCATGAACCAAAGCACAGATACGCAGTATTTT. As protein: CAITPMNQSTDTQYF.

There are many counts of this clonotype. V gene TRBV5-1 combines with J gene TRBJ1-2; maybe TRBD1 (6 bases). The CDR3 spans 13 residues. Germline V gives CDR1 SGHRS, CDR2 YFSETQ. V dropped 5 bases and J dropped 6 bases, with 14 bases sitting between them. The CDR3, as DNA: TGCGCCAGCAGGGATTACAGGGACAATGGCTACACCTTC. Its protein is CASRDYRDNGYTF.

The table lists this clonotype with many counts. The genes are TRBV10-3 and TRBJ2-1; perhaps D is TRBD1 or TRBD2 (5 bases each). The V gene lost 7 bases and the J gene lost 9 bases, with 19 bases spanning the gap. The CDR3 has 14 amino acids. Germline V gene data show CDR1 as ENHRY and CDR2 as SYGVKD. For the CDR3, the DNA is TGTGCCATCAAGGGGAGTGGGAGCTTTGGTGAGCAGTTCTTC. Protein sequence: CAIKGSGSFGEQFF.

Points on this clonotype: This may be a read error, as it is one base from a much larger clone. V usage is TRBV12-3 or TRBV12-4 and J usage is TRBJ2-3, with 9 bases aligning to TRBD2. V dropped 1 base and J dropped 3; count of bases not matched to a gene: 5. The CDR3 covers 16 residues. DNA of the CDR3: TGTGCCAGCAGTTTAGAGCGGGGGGCGAGGACAGATACGCAGTATTTT. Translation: CASSLERGARTDTQYF.

In DNA, the CDR3 is TGTGCCATCGAACCGGGGGGGACAGATACGCAGTATTTT. Translation: CAIEPGGTDTQYF. This chain joins TRBV10-3 and TRBJ2-3, with 8 nucleotides matching TRBD2. The CDR3 has 13 residues. Germline V gene data show CDR1 as ENHRY and CDR2 as SYGVKD. Trimming took 8 bases from V and 3 from J; bases not matched to a gene: 4.

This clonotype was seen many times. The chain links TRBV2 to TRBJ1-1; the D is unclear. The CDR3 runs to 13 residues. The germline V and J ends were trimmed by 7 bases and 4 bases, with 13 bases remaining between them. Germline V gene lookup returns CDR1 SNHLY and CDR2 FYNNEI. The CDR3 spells CASNSGQSTEAFF. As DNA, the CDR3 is TGTGCCAGCAATTCCGGGCAGAGCACTGAAGCTTTCTTT.

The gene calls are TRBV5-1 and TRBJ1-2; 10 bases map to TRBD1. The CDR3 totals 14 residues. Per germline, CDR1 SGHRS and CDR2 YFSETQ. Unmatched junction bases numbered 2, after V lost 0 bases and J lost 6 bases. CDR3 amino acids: CASSLDGTGDGYTF. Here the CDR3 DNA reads TGCGCCAGCAGCTTGGATGGGACAGGGGATGGCTACACCTTC.

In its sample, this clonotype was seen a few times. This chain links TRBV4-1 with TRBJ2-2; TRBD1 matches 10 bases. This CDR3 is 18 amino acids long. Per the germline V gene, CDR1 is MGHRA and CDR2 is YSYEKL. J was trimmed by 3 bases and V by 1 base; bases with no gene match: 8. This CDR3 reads CASSQGGGQGQYTGELFF. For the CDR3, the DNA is TGCGCCAGCAGCCAAGGGGGGGGACAGGGGCAATACACCGGGGAGCTGTTTTTT.

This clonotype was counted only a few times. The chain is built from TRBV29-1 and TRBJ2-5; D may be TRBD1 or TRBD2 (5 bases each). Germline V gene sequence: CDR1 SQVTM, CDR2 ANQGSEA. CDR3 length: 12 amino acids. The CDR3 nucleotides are TGCAGTACCGGGGACCAAGAGTGGACCCAGTACTTC. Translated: CSTGDQEWTQYF. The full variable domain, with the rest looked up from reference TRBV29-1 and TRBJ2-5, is SAVISQKPSRDICQRGTSLTIQCQVDSQVTMMFWYRQQPGQSLTLIATANQGSEATYESGFVIDKFPISRPNLTFSTLTVSNMSPEDSSIYLCSTGDQEWTQYFGPGTRLLVL.

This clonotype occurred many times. The CDR3, as DNA: TGCGCCAGCAGCTTGGTTCCTTCCAATGAGCAGTTCTTC. Its translation is CASSLVPSNEQFF. The chain has TRBV5-1 and TRBJ2-1; D uncertain. Germline loops: CDR1 SGHRS, CDR2 YFSETQ. The CDR3 contains 13 residues. Deletions cut 0 bases from V and 6 bases from J, with 7 bases between.

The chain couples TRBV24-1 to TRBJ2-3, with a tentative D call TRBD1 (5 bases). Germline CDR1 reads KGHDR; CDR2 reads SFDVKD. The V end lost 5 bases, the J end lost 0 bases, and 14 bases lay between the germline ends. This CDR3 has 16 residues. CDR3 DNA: TGTGCCACCAGTGTCAAACAGGCCGACAGCACAGATACGCAGTATTTT. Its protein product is CATSVKQADSTDTQYF.

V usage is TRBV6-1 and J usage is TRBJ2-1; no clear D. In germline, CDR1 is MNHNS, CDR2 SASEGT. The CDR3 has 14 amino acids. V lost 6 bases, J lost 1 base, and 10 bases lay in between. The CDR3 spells CASRLGTSYNEQFF. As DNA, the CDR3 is TGTGCCAGCAGGCTTGGCACATCCTACAATGAGCAGTTCTTC.

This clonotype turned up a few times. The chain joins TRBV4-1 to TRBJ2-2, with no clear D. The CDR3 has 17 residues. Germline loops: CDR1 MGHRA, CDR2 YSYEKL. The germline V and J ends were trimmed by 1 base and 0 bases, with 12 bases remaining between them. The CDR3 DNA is TGCGCCAGCAGCCAAGTCAGTAGCTCCGCGAACACCGGGGAGCTGTTTTTT. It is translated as CASSQVSSSANTGELFF.

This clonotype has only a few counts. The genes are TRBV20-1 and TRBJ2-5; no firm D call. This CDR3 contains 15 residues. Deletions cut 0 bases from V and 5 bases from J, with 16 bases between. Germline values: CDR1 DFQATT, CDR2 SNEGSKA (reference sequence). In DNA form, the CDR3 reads TGCAGTGCTAGAGATAGAGGAGCGCCCTGGGAGACCCAGTACTTC. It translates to CSARDRGAPWETQYF.